This is a list of T cell receptor beta chains from one sample in a study of shared clonotypes between healthy human individuals. Method: immunoSEQ multiplex PCR; TCRdb's copy keeps in-frame clones and lacks some. The table records roughly 380,000 clones, roughly 96% of them present only once. The material sequenced was memory CD8+ T cells sorted from blood. Source of these receptors: a man aged 30 to 39 in good health. Both conserved end residues are part of each CDR3. The order of the fields is clone size, CDR3 length, J gene, D gene, V gene, CDR3 protein, CDR3 DNA. D genes are given only for firm matches. Only some rows state a clone size, as once, few, many or a class for expanded clones.

>.|11|TRBJ2-7|.|TRBV2
CASRITYEQYF
TGTGCCAGCAGAATCACATACGAGCAGTACTTC
>.|15|TRBJ2-7|TRBD1|TRBV19
CASSQIPGQFYEQYF
TGTGCCAGTAGCCAGATCCCGGGACAGTTCTACGAGCAGTACTTC
>.|16|TRBJ2-1|.|TRBV9
CASSVGYGPSYNEQFF
TGTGCCAGCAGCGTAGGTTATGGACCGTCCTACAATGAGCAGTTCTTC
>.|15|TRBJ2-6|.|TRBV5-1
CASSLEGSGANVLTF
TGCGCCAGCAGCTTGGAAGGGTCTGGGGCCAACGTCCTGACTTTC
>once|11|TRBJ2-2|.|TRBV28
CASSRTGELFF
TGTGCCAGCAGTAGGACCGGGGAGCTGTTTTTT
>.|23|TRBJ2-6|TRBD2|TRBV6-4
CASSDSRVRTSGRARSGANVLTF
TGTGCCAGCAGTGACTCGAGGGTTAGGACTAGCGGGAGGGCCCGCTCTGGGGCCAACGTCCTGACTTTC
>.|17|TRBJ2-1|.|TRBV5-4
CASSLGPGSLSYNEQFF
TGTGCCAGCAGCTTGGGGCCCGGGAGTCTCTCCTACAATGAGCAGTTCTTC
>.|12|TRBJ2-1|.|TRBV19
CASSISGLKQFF
TGTGCCAGTTCAATTAGCGGTTTGAAGCAGTTCTTC
>.|16|TRBJ2-1|TRBD2|TRBV2
CASTIPRPAGVNEQFF
TGTGCCAGCACTATACCACGCCCAGCGGGGGTGAATGAGCAGTTCTTC
>.|13|TRBJ1-5|.|TRBV2
CASRGELDQPQHF
TGTGCCAGCAGGGGGGAGCTGGACCAGCCCCAGCATTTT
>.|13|TRBJ2-7|TRBD2|TRBV5-1
CASSWGGESEQYF
TGCGCCAGCAGCTGGGGGGGAGAATCCGAGCAGTACTTC
>.|14|TRBJ2-7|.|TRBV5-1
CASSFGQKTYEQYF
TGTGCCAGCAGCTTCGGACAGAAAACCTACGAGCAGTACTTC
>.|11|TRBJ2-3|.|TRBV27
CASSSTDTQYF
TGTGCCAGCAGTAGCACAGATACGCAGTATTTT
>.|13|TRBJ2-7|TRBD1|TRBV30
CAWGQGAPYEQYF
TGTGCCTGGGGACAGGGGGCTCCCTACGAGCAGTACTTC
>.|12|TRBJ1-2|.|TRBV28
CASRTTNYGYTF
TGTGCCAGCAGGACAACTAACTATGGCTACACCTTC
>.|13|TRBJ2-1|.|TRBV28
CASSLDSYNEQFF
TGTGCCAGCAGTCTAGACAGCTACAATGAGCAGTTCTTC
>.|17|TRBJ2-7|TRBD2|TRBV7-2
CASSPFETSGRAHEQYF
TGTGCCAGCAGCCCGTTCGAGACTAGCGGGAGGGCCCACGAGCAGTACTTC
>.|14|TRBJ2-5|.|TRBV18
CASSPGWYQETQYF
TGTGCCAGCTCACCAGGGTGGTACCAAGAGACCCAGTACTTC
>.|11|TRBJ1-1|.|TRBV18
CASSNRVEAFF
TGTGCCAGCTCAAACAGGGTTGAAGCTTTCTTT
>.|11|TRBJ2-1|.|TRBV20-1
CSAGPRNEQFF
TGCAGTGCTGGACCCCGCAATGAGCAGTTCTTC
>.|14|TRBJ2-7|.|TRBV28
CASSFQQKAYEQYF
TGTGCCAGCAGTTTTCAACAGAAGGCTTACGAGCAGTACTTC
>.|15|TRBJ1-5|.|TRBV28
CASSKVGAENQPQHF
TGTGCCAGCTCCAAGGTCGGCGCAGAGAATCAGCCCCAGCATTTT
>.|13|TRBJ2-1|.|TRBV6-5
CASSYGPHNEQFF
TGTGCCAGCAGTTACGGGCCTCACAATGAGCAGTTCTTC
>.|14|TRBJ1-1|.|TRBV5-4
CASSPEGLNTEAFF
TGTGCCAGCAGCCCAGAAGGACTGAACACTGAAGCTTTCTTT
>once|16|TRBJ2-7|TRBD2|TRBV7-9
CASSSFRSGRTYEQYF
TGTGCCAGCAGCTCGTTTCGAAGCGGGAGGACCTACGAGCAGTACTTC
>once|19|TRBJ2-5|TRBD2|TRBV6-1
CASSELGLAGVLIRETQYF
TGTGCCAGCAGTGAACTTGGACTAGCGGGAGTCCTGATCCGAGAGACCCAGTACTTC
>.|15|TRBJ1-1|.|TRBV10-3
CAISVIPGDVFEAFF
TGTGCCATCAGTGTAATACCAGGAGATGTTTTTGAAGCTTTCTTT
>.|14|TRBJ2-7|.|TRBV5-6
CASSPGLGSYEQYF
TGTGCCAGCAGCCCGGGACTGGGCTCCTACGAGCAGTACTTC
>.|14|TRBJ2-3|.|TRBV5-1
CASSQGGYTDTQYF
TGCGCCAGCAGTCAGGGGGGGTATACAGATACGCAGTATTTT
>.|12|TRBJ1-1|TRBD1|TRBV30
CAGEQGVPEAFF
TGTGCCGGAGAACAGGGGGTCCCTGAAGCTTTCTTT
>.|14|TRBJ1-3|.|TRBV5-4
CASSPDLSGNTIYF
TGTGCCAGCAGCCCCGACTTATCTGGAAACACCATATATTTT
>.|12|TRBJ1-2|.|TRBV6-5
CASSRGTYGYTF
TGTGCCAGCAGTCGAGGAACCTATGGCTACACCTTC
>.|13|TRBJ2-5|TRBD2|TRBV19
CARRTSGQETQYF
TGTGCCCGGCGGACTAGCGGCCAAGAGACCCAGTACTTC
>.|12|TRBJ2-7|.|TRBV29-1
CSVAFDSYEQYF
TGCAGCGTTGCGTTCGACTCCTACGAGCAGTACTTC
>.|14|TRBJ1-1|.|TRBV6-1
CASIREPMNTEAFF
TGTGCCAGCATCAGAGAGCCCATGAACACTGAAGCTTTCTTT
>.|15|TRBJ2-7|.|TRBV2
CASSAQGGRTYEQYF
TGTGCCAGCAGTGCCCAGGGGGGAAGAACCTACGAGCAGTACTTC
>.|15|TRBJ2-3|TRBD2|TRBV5-4
CASSLEAGRGDTQYF
TGTGCCAGCAGCTTGGAAGCGGGAAGGGGTGATACGCAGTATTTT
>.|14|TRBJ2-7|TRBD2|TRBV2
CASSVGAGWDEQYF
TGTGCCAGCAGTGTGGGAGCGGGATGGGACGAGCAGTACTTC
>.|14|TRBJ2-2|.|TRBV30
CAWSVYLVRGELFF
TGTGCCTGGAGTGTATACCTCGTCAGGGGGGAGCTGTTTTTT
>once|15|TRBJ2-1|TRBD2|TRBV7-3
CASSLSSGSVHEQFF
TGTGCCAGCAGCTTAAGTAGCGGGAGTGTCCATGAGCAGTTCTTC
>.|13|TRBJ2-1|.|TRBV30
CAWSGGSYNEQFF
TGTGCCTGGAGTGGGGGGTCCTACAATGAGCAGTTCTTC
>.|14|TRBJ2-2|.|TRBV2
CASSLTMNTGELFF
TGTGCCAGCAGCCTGACAATGAACACCGGGGAGCTGTTTTTT
>.|13|TRBJ1-2|.|TRBV18
CASSTGLNYGYTF
TGTGCCAGCTCAACGGGGTTGAACTATGGCTACACCTTC
>.|17|TRBJ2-2|.|TRBV4-2
CASSPRTPQLNTGELFF
TGTGCCAGCAGCCCCCGGACTCCCCAACTCAACACCGGGGAGCTGTTTTTT
>few|12|TRBJ2-7|.|TRBV10-3
CAIGRGGNEQYF
TGTGCCATCGGCAGGGGAGGAAACGAGCAGTACTTC
>.|15|TRBJ2-2|.|TRBV12-5
CASVYKTGNTGELFF
TGTGCTAGTGTTTATAAAACAGGTAACACCGGGGAGCTGTTTTTT
>.|15|TRBJ1-3|.|TRBV4-1
CASSQTGSPGNTIYF
TGCGCCAGCAGCCAAACAGGTTCCCCTGGAAACACCATATATTTT
>.|14|TRBJ1-2|.|TRBV18
CASSPNGRGYGYTF
TGTGCCAGCTCACCGAATGGTAGGGGCTATGGCTACACCTTC
>.|16|TRBJ2-6|.|TRBV9
CASSVRPGTGANVLTF
TGTGCCAGCAGCGTCCGCCCAGGGACTGGGGCCAACGTCCTGACTTTC
>.|15|TRBJ2-1|TRBD2|TRBV4-1
CASSRTAGAYNEQFF
TGCGCCAGCAGCCGAACAGCGGGAGCTTACAATGAGCAGTTCTTC
>.|15|TRBJ2-1|.|TRBV2
CASRPTRGGYNEQFF
TGTGCCAGCAGACCCACTAGAGGGGGATACAATGAGCAGTTCTTC
>.|14|TRBJ1-3|.|TRBV29-1
CSVVWWGTGNTIYF
TGCAGCGTTGTTTGGTGGGGCACTGGAAACACCATATATTTT
>once|11|TRBJ1-3|.|TRBV30
CAWSAGNTIYF
TGTGCCTGGAGTGCAGGAAACACCATATATTTT